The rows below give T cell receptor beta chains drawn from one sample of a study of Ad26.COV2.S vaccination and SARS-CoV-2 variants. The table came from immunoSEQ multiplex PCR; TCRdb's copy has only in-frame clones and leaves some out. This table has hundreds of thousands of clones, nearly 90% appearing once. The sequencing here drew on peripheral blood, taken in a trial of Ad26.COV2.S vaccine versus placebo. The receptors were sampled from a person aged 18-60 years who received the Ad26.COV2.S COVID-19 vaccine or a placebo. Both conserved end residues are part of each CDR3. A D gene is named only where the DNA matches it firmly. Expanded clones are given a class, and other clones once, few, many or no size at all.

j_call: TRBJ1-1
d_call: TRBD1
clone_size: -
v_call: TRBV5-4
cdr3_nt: TGTGCCAGCAGCTGGAGACAGGGATATACGGTTGAAGCTTTCTTT
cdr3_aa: CASSWRQGYTVEAFF

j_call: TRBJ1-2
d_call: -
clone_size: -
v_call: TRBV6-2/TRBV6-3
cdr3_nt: TGTGCCAGCAGTTATATTAACCTGGATGGCTACACCTTC
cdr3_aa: CASSYINLDGYTF

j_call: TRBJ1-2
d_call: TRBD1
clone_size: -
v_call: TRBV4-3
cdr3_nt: TGCGCCAGCAGCCTCACAGGGGCAAATAACTATGGCTACACCTTC
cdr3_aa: CASSLTGANNYGYTF

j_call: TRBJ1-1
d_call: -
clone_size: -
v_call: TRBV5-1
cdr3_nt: TGCGCCAGCAGCGTCGGATTGGACACTGAAGCTTTCTTT
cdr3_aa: CASSVGLDTEAFF

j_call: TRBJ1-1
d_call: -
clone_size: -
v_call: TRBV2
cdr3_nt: TGTGCCAGCACTTTCGAAAGGGGGTCTGAAGCTTTCTTT
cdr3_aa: CASTFERGSEAFF

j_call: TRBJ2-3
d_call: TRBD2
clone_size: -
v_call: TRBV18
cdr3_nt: TGTGCCAGCTCACCACCCGGGGGGGATACGCAGTATTTT
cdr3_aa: CASSPPGGDTQYF

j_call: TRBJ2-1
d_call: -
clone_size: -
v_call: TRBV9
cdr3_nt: TGTGCCAGCAGCGCCGGCCCCAATGAGCAGTTCTTC
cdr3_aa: CASSAGPNEQFF

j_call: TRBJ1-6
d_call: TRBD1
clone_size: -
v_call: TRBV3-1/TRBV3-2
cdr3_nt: TGTGCCAGCAGCCGAAACGTTCAGGGGGAGGGTTCACCCCTCCACTTT
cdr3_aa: CASSRNVQGEGSPLHF

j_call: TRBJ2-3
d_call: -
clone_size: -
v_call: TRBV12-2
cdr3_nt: TGTGCAAGTCGCTTAGCTCGGGGTTTTTCAGATACGCAGTATTTT
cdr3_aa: CASRLARGFSDTQYF

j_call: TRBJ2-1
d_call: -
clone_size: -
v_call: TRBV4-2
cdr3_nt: TGTGCCAGCGCCTTTTCCAGGGGAGGGATAGTAGGCAATGAGCAGTTCTTC
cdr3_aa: CASAFSRGGIVGNEQFF

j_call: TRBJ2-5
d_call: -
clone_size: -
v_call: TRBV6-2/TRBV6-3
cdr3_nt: TGTGCCAGCAGCGCCCGGGGGGCGGGGGAGACCCAGTACTTC
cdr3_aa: CASSARGAGETQYF

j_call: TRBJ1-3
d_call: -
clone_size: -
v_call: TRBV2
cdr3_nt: TGTGCCAGCAGTCCGGGGTGGGGACTCCCGGGGATCTCTGGAAACACCATATATTTT
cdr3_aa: CASSPGWGLPGISGNTIYF

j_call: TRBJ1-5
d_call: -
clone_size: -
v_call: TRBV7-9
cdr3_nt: TGTGCCAGCAGCTTAGGATCAGGGCCGGGAAGTCAGCCCCAGCATTTT
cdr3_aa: CASSLGSGPGSQPQHF

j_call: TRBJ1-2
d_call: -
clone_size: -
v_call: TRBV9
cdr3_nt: TGTGCCAGCAGCGTAGAACAGGGACGGGGCTACACCTTC
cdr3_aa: CASSVEQGRGYTF

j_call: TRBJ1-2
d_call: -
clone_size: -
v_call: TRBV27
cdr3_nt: TGTGCCAGCAGTTTATCAGCCGCGGCTGGCTACACCTTC
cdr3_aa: CASSLSAAAGYTF

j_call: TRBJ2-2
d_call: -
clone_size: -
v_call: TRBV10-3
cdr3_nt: TGTGCCACCGATAGGGGAACCGGGGAGCTGTTTTTT
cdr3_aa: CATDRGTGELFF

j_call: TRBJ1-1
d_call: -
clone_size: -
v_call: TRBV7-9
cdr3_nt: TGTGCCAGCAGCTTACGAACCGGGAACACTGAAGCTTTCTTT
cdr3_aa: CASSLRTGNTEAFF

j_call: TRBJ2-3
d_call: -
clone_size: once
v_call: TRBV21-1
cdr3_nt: TGTGCCAGCAGTCCCAAACCTTATGTAGACGGCACAGATACGCAGTATTTT
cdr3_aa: CASSPKPYVDGTDTQYF

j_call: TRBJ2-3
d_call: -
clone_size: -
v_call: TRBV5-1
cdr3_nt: TGCGCCAGCAGCTTGTTGCTCGGCCATACGCAGTATTTT
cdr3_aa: CASSLLLGHTQYF

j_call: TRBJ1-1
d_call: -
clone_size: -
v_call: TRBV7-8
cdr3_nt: TGTGCCAGCAGCTTAGCGCGGGGGAGGCTACCTATGAACACTGAAGCTTTCTTT
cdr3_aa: CASSLARGRLPMNTEAFF

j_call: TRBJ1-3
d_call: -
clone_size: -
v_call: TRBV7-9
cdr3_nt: TGTGCCAGCAGCTTAGGAATCTCTGGAAACACCATATATTTT
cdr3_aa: CASSLGISGNTIYF

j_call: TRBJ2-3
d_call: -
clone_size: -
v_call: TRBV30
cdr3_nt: TGTGCCATTCGGGCCTTGTCAATCACAGATACGCAGTATTTT
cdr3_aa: CAIRALSITDTQYF

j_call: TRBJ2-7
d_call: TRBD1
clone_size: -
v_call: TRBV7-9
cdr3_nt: TGTGCCAGCAGCTACCCAGGGACAGGGATAAAAGAGCAGTACTTC
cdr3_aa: CASSYPGTGIKEQYF

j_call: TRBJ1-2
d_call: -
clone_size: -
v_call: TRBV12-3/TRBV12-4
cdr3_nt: TGTGCCAGCAGTAGCCTCCCGGGGGTGGGCTACACCTTC
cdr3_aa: CASSSLPGVGYTF

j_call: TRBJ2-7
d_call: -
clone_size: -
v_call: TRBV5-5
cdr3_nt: TGTGCCAGCAGCGCCCGGATGGGGGGGCAGAGATACGAGCAGTACTTC
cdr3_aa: CASSARMGGQRYEQYF

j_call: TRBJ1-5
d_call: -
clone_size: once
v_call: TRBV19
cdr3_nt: TGTGCCAGTAGCTATAGACCGGGGGTCCGCAATCAGCCCCAGCATTTT
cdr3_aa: CASSYRPGVRNQPQHF

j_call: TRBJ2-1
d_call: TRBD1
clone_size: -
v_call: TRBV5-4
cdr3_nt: TGTGCCAGCAGACCCGGGACAGGGGCCGGGAATGAGCAGTTCTTC
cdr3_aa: CASRPGTGAGNEQFF

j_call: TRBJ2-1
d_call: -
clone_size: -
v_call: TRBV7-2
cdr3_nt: TGTGCCAGCAGCTTTTTGTCGGGAGTAACCTACAATGAGCAGTTCTTC
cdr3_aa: CASSFLSGVTYNEQFF

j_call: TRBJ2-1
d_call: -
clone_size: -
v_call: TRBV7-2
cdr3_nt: TGTGCCAGCAGCTTAGGCAGGGGCTACAATGAGCAGTTCTTC
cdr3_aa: CASSLGRGYNEQFF

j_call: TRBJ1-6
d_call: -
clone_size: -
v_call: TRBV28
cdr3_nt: TGTGCCAGCAGTAGGGTACGGGTTGATTCACCCCTCCACTTT
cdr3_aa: CASSRVRVDSPLHF

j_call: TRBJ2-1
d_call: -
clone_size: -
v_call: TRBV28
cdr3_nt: TGTGCCAGCAGTACATTCTCTATGAGCTCCTACAATGAGCAGTTCTTC
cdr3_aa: CASSTFSMSSYNEQFF

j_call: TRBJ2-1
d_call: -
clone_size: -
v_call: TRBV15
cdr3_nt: TGTGCCACCAGCAGAGATTTCGACAATGAGCAGTTCTTC
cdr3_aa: CATSRDFDNEQFF

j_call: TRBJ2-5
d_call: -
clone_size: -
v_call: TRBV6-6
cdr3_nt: TGTGCCAGCAGCCCCCCAGGGTTTAAGGCGGGAGAGACCCAGTACTTC
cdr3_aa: CASSPPGFKAGETQYF